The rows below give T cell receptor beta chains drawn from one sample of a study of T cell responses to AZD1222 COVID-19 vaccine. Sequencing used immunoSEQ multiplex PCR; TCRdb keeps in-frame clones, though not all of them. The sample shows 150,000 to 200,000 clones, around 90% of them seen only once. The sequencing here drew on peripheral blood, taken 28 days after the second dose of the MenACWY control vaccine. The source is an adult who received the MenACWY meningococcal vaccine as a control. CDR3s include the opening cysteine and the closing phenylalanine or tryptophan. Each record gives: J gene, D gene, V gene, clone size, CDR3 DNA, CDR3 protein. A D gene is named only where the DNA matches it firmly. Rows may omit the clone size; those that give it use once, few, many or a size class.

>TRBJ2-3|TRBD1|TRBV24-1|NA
TGTGCCACCAGTGGCTCCGGGACAGGGGACGGGAATACGCAGTATTTT
CATSGSGTGDGNTQYF
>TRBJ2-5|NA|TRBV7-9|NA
TGTGCCAGCAGCTTAGCGTCCGGCAGCCTAATCGGAGAAGAGACCCAGTACTTC
CASSLASGSLIGEETQYF
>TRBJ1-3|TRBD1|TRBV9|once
TGTGCCAGCAGCGCCCAGGGGGCTGTTGGAAACACCATATATTTT
CASSAQGAVGNTIYF
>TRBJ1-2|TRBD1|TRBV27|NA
TGTGCCAGCAGTTTAATTGGCGGGACAGGGTTCTTCGGCTACACCTTC
CASSLIGGTGFFGYTF
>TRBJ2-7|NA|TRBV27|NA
TGTGCCAGCAGTAATAGCGGACAAAGCTACGAGCAGTACTTC
CASSNSGQSYEQYF
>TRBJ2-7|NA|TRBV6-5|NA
TGTGCCAGCAGATTGGGGTACGAGCAGTACTTC
CASRLGYEQYF
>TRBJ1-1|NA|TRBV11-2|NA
TGTGCCAGCAGCTTATTCGAGCCTGAGGCAGGGTCTGAAGCTTTCTTT
CASSLFEPEAGSEAFF
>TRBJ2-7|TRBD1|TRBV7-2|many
TGTGCCAGCAGCTTATGGAGCAGGGGGCATTACGAGCAGTACTTC
CASSLWSRGHYEQYF
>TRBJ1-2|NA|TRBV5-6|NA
TGTGCCAGCAGCTTTTATGCGGCTAATGGCTACACCTTC
CASSFYAANGYTF
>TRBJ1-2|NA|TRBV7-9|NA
TGTGCCAGCAGCGACCGCAGGGGCAACTATGGCTACACCTTC
CASSDRRGNYGYTF
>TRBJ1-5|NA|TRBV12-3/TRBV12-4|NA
TGTGCCAGCAGTTTTGGCGGGGGGCCCCAGCATTTT
CASSFGGGPQHF
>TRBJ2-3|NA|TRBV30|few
TGTGCCTGGGCTCCAGGGAGAGATACGCAGTATTTT
CAWAPGRDTQYF
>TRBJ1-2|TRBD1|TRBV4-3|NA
TGCGCCAGCAGCCAAGGACCCGGACAGGCCGACTATGGCTACACCTTC
CASSQGPGQADYGYTF
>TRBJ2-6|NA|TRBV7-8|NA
TGTGCCAGCAGCTCGCAGGGAACTGGGGCCAACGTCCTGACTTTC
CASSSQGTGANVLTF
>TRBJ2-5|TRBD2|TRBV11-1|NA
TGTGCCAGCAGCTTAGTACTAGCGGGAGAAGAGACCCAGTACTTC
CASSLVLAGEETQYF
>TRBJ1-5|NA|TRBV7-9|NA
TGTGCCAGCAGCTTAGGGACGGGGGGCGTTTTCAATCAGCCCCAGCATTTT
CASSLGTGGVFNQPQHF
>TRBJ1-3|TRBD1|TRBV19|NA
TGTGCCAGTAGCCGAGACAGGGCCTCTGGAAACACCATATATTTT
CASSRDRASGNTIYF
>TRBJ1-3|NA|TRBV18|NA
TGTGCCAGCTCACCACCCCCAGGAAACACCATATATTTT
CASSPPPGNTIYF
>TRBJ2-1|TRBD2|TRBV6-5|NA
TGTGCCAGCAGTTATCCCAGACTAGCGGGAACCAATGAGCAGTTCTTC
CASSYPRLAGTNEQFF
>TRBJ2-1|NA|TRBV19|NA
TGTGCCAGTAAACTAACCGGTGTGCATGAGCAGTTCTTC
CASKLTGVHEQFF
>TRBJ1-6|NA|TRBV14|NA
TGTGCCAGCAGCCAAGTGGCAGGGATCAATTCACCCCTCCACTTT
CASSQVAGINSPLHF
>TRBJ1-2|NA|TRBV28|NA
TGTGCCAGCAGTACTTCAACGGTGGGGGGAAAAAACTCCGCTAACTATGGCTACACCTTC
CASSTSTVGGKNSANYGYTF